Listed here are 10 T cell receptor beta chains from one sample, sequenced in a study of preoperative IRX-2 immunotherapy in early breast cancer. Clones were read by immunoSEQ multiplex PCR, and TCRdb kept only the in-frame ones, dropping some. The data hold some 22,000 clones, with roughly nine tenths observed a single time. Treatment denoted: preoperative locoregional IRX-2 cytokine immunotherapy. The sample in question was tumor tissue, obtained after IRX-2 immunotherapy. These receptors all come from a human donor with breast cancer.

The chain is built from TRBV5-1 and TRBJ2-7, with 7 bases fitting TRBD1. V lost 4 bases and J lost 2; bases outside the gene matches: 3. CDR3 length equals 13 residues. The germline V gene encodes CDR1 SGHRS and CDR2 YFSETQ. The CDR3 loop reads CASSRTGPYEQYF. CDR3 DNA: TGCGCCAGCAGCAGGACAGGTCCCTACGAGCAGTACTTC.

The CDR3: CASSPATGSSSYEQYF. The DNA for the CDR3 is TGCGCCAGCAGCCCCGCGACAGGGTCGAGCTCCTACGAGCAGTACTTC. This chain uses TRBV4-1 with TRBJ2-7, with 7 bases lining up with TRBD1. This CDR3 has 16 amino acids. V lost 4 bases, J lost 0 bases, and 9 bases stayed unmatched. Germline V gives CDR1 MGHRA, CDR2 YSYEKL.

The chain carries TRBV27 and TRBJ2-3; D remains unclear. The CDR3 extends over 13 amino acids. V was pared by 3 bases and J by 0 bases, with 4 bases between. The germline V gene has CDR1 MNHEY and CDR2 SMNVEV (reference sequence). DNA of the CDR3: TGTGCCAGCAGTTTGAGCAGCACAGATACGCAGTATTTT. Translation gives CASSLSSTDTQYF.

The chain uses TRBV10-2 and TRBJ1-5; possible D gene TRBD1, 5 bases. Germline V gene lookup returns CDR1 WSHSY and CDR2 SAAADI. The CDR3 consists of 13 residues. Trimming took off 7 bases at V and 2 bases at J, with 9 bases between the two ends. The chain's CDR3 is CASTQDGNQPQHF. CDR3 nucleotides: TGCGCCAGCACACAGGACGGCAATCAGCCCCAGCATTTT.

The CDR3 region has the DNA TGCGCCAGCAGCGCGGGAGCGGACGAGCAGTACTTC. Its translation is CASSAGADEQYF. The J gene is TRBJ2-7, the V gene TRBV4-1; 7 nucleotides agree with TRBD2. The trim removed 5 bases at V and 5 bases at J, leaving 3 bases unmatched. The CDR3 is made up of 12 amino acids. CDR1 and CDR2 from the germline V gene are MGHRA and YSYEKL.

This chain uses TRBV5-6 with TRBJ2-7, with TRBD1 matching over 7 bases. Germline loops: CDR1 SGHDT, CDR2 YYEEEE. J lost 2 bases, V lost 7 bases, and 12 bases had no gene match. This CDR3 spans 15 amino acids. CDR3 residues: CASGWSGTGAYEQYF. CDR3 nucleotide sequence: TGTGCCAGCGGATGGAGTGGAACAGGGGCCTACGAGCAGTACTTC.

This chain links TRBV4-2 with TRBJ2-1; 12 bases are shared with TRBD2. CDR3 length equals 17 residues. Trimming at V came to 2 bases and at J to 8 bases, leaving 10 bases not matched to a gene. Germline V gene lookup returns CDR1 LGHNA and CDR2 YNFKEQ. The CDR3 here is CASSQPLAGGGLYEQFF. The CDR3 DNA is TGTGCCAGCAGCCAACCGCTAGCGGGAGGGGGGCTCTATGAGCAGTTCTTC.

The rearrangement uses TRBV7-2 and TRBJ2-5, with unresolved D. The CDR3 consists of 11 residues. Per the germline V gene, CDR1 is SGHTA and CDR2 is FQGNSA. The V end was cut by 3 bases, the J end by 5 bases, with 4 bases between. In nucleotides, the CDR3 is TGTGCCAGCAGCTTGACGGAGACCCAGTACTTC. Encoded protein: CASSLTETQYF.

This clone was found a few times. The CDR3 DNA reads as TGTGCCAGCAGTGCCCGTGTAAGCGTTGAGACCCAGTACTTC. Amino acids: CASSARVSVETQYF. This sequence joins TRBV2 and TRBJ2-5; D uncertain. V lost 4 bases and J lost 5, with 14 bases in between. The germline V gene encodes CDR1 SNHLY and CDR2 FYNNEI. CDR3 length equals 14 residues.

The chain links TRBV7-9 to TRBJ2-2, with 11 positions matching TRBD1. This CDR3 is 16 amino acids long. With V trimmed by 5 bases and J by 7 bases, 9 bases remained unmatched. Germline V gives CDR1 SEHNR, CDR2 FQNEAQ (reference sequence). The CDR3 nucleotides are TGTGCCAGCAGCGGAAGGGACAGGGGGATCAGCGGGGAGCTGTTTTTT. Translated: CASSGRDRGISGELFF.